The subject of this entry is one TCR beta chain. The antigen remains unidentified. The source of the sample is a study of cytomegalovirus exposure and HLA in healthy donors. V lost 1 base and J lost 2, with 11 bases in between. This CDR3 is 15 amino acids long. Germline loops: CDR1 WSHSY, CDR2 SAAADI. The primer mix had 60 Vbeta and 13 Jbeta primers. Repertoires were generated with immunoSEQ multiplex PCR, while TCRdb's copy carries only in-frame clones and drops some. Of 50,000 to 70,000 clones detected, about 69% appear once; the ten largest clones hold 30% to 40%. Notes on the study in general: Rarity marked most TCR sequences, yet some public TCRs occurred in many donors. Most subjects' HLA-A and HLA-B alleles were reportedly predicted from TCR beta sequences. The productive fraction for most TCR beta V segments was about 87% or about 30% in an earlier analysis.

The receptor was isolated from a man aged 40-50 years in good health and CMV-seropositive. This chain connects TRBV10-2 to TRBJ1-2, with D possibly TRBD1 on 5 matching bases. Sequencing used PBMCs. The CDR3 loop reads CASSEWWGGNYGYTF. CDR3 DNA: TGCGCCAGCAGTGAGTGGTGGGGGGGAAACTATGGCTACACCTTC.